This T cell receptor (beta chain) appears in the sequencing data of a study of T cell responses to AZD1222 COVID-19 vaccine. The study's findings and limits: Among those given AZD1222, only 6 or 7 were seropositive at baseline. Among spike-specific TCRs, nearly half reportedly target unmutated variant regions. Two AZD1222 administrations were followed by greater Spike-specific TCR breadth and depth. No repertoire was sampled before or during the peak T cell response, only after it.

On this clone itself: Its antigen is not identified.

Sequenced by immunoSEQ multiplex PCR; TCRdb stores in-frame clones only, minus some. The table records 100,000 to 150,000 clones, roughly 89% of them present only once. CDR1 is SGHAT and CDR2 is FQNNGV in the germline V gene. CDR3 size: 12 residues. V gave up 2 bases and J gave up 6 bases, with 8 bases separating them. This specimen consisted of peripheral blood, obtained on day 0 of MenACWY control vaccination. The rearrangement joins TRBV11-2 to TRBJ2-7, with unresolved D. The receptor was derived from an adult in good health. CDR3 loop: CASSLYLGEQYF. The CDR3 region has the DNA TGTGCCAGCAGCTTATATCTGGGCGAGCAGTACTTC. The variable domain in full, completed from reference TRBV11-2 and TRBJ2-7, reads EAGVAQSPRYKIIEKRQSVAFWCNPISGHATLYWYQQILGQGPKLLIQFQNNGVVDDSQLPKDRFSAERLKGVDSTLKIQPAKLEDSAVYLCASSLYLGEQYFGPGTRLTVT.